This T cell receptor (beta chain) was documented in a study of T cells in narcolepsy. Study results and limitations: HCRT-specific and TRIB2-specific autoreactive clonotypes appeared among same-patient CSF and blood CD4+ clonotypes. Blood of same and different patients, but not healthy controls, reportedly held recurring autoreactive clonotypes. No autoreactive T cell clone sequences appeared in some memory CD4+ repertoires.

TCRdb's table, derived via immunoSEQ multiplex PCR, lists solely in-frame clones and lacks some. This table has about 24,000 clones, around 63% appearing once. CDR3 size: 14 residues. V was shortened by 7 bases and J by 2 bases, with 9 bases between the two germline ends. Notes on this clone: Its antigen is unidentified.

This receptor was taken from a human donor in good health. The sequencing sample was made of memory (CD45RA-) CD4+ T cells from blood. This chain joins TRBV23-1 and TRBJ1-6; no reliable D call. TRBV23-1 is an ORF, with its function uncertain. The CDR3 region has the DNA TGCGCCAGCAATGAGGGAACCTATAATTCACCCCTCCACTTT. Translated: CASNEGTYNSPLHF.